This record concerns one TCR beta chain sequence. As yet, its antigen is unknown. Looked up from germline, CDR1 is MGHDK and CDR2 is SYGVNS. The V gene end was trimmed by 5 bases and the J gene end by 4 bases; junction bases not matched to a gene: 9. This CDR3 comprises 15 residues. This entry is derived from a study of cytomegalovirus exposure and HLA in healthy donors. Study context: The same platform was used for the 110 or so validation repertoires and the roughly 680 first-cohort repertoires, a later analysis reported. Study-wide results and limits: Cytomegalovirus-associated TCR beta chains were listed, numbering roughly 150. Accounts indicate the classifier identified cytomegalovirus status with strong specificity and sensitivity.

TCRdb's table, derived via immunoSEQ multiplex PCR, lists solely in-frame clones and lacks some. Of roughly 220,000 clones in the sample, around nine tenths were seen once. The sequence was collected from a woman aged 18-35 years in good health and CMV-seronegative. This rearrangement joins TRBV25-1 to TRBJ2-3, with 7 bases fitting TRBD1. The sample was PBMCs. The CDR3 DNA reads TGTGCCAGCAGTCATGACAGGGTGCTTTCAGATACGCAGTATTTT. Translation gives CASSHDRVLSDTQYF. The full variable domain, its missing parts supplied by reference TRBV25-1 and TRBJ2-3, is EADIYQTPRYLVIGTGKKITLECSQTMGHDKMYWYQQDPGMELHLIHYSYGVNSTEKGDLSSESTVSRIRTEHFPLTLESARPSHTSQYLCASSHDRVLSDTQYFGPGTRLTVL.